What follows are 30 T cell receptor beta chains derived from one specimen sequenced in a study of human T cells and chemical hapten exposure. Using its own MiXCR run on the RACE reads, TCRdb lists one record per CDR3 protein. The sample includes tens of thousands of distinct CDR3 sequences, 11% seen only once; the top ten take more than 1.2%. Time point here: patch test 3, about 24 weeks after DPC sensitization. Treatment noted: therapeutic diphenylcyclopropenone sensitization with weekly scalp DPC. Sequencing was performed on whole blood, taken in connection with sensitization to the hapten diphenylcyclopropenone (DPC). The receptors shown here come from a woman between 45 and 60 years old with alopecia areata. Some clones in this sample may be carry-over from other donors' samples.

V usage is TRBV2 and J usage is TRBJ1-1; 7 nucleotides agree with TRBD1. Germline lookup yields CDR1 SNHLY and CDR2 FYNNEI. V dropped 6 bases and J dropped 1; count of bases not matched to a gene: 2. The CDR3 has 13 amino acids. The DNA for the CDR3 is TGTGCCAGCAGAGGGGACAGGAACACTGAAGCTTTCTTT. It codes for CASRGDRNTEAFF.

This clonotype has more than one count but fewer than ten. The V and J genes are TRBV28 and TRBJ1-6; D is undetermined. CDR3 size: 14 residues. V was clipped by 3 bases and J by 9 bases, with 12 bases between them. Germline values: CDR1 MDHEN, CDR2 SYDVKM. CDR3 DNA: TGTGCCAGCAGTTTGCAGGTGCCAAGTTCACCCCTCCACTTT. It translates to CASSLQVPSSPLHF. Drawing the rest from reference TRBV28 and TRBJ1-6, the complete variable domain is DVKVTQSSRYLVKRTGEKVFLECVQDMDHENMFWYRQDPGLGLRLIYFSYDVKMKEKGDIPEGYSVSREKKERFSLILESASTNQTSMYLCASSLQVPSSPLHFGNGTRLTVT.

In DNA, the CDR3 is TGTGCCAGCAGCATAGGGTCAGATACGCAGTATTTT. Translating it yields CASSIGSDTQYF. The J gene is TRBJ2-3, the V gene TRBV11-3; D is unclear. The CDR3 length is 12 residues. The V gene lost 5 bases and the J gene lost 4 bases, with 7 bases spanning the gap. From germline, CDR1 is SGHNT and CDR2 YENEEA.

The chain combines TRBV11-1 with TRBJ2-1; either TRBD1 or TRBD2 may fit D (5 bases each). V was shortened by 4 bases and J by 6 bases, with 16 bases between the two germline ends. The CDR3 spans 15 residues. CDR1 and CDR2 (germline): SGHAT, FQDESV (reference sequence). CDR3 in amino acids: CASSSGPLGSNEQFF. The CDR3 DNA reads as TGTGCCAGCAGCTCGGGACCTCTGGGAAGCAATGAGCAGTTCTTC.

This clonotype was seen at least ten times. This chain links TRBV7-9 with TRBJ1-4, with 11 positions matching TRBD1. V was clipped by 5 bases and J by 10 bases; unmatched bases: 12. The CDR3 loop spans 16 amino acids. Germline CDR1 and CDR2: SEHNR and FQNEAQ (reference sequence). The CDR3 loop is CASSPVGTGGIRKLFF. CDR3 in DNA: TGTGCCAGCAGCCCAGTGGGGACAGGGGGAATCCGAAAACTGTTTTTT. The full variable domain, rest sourced from reference TRBV7-9 and TRBJ1-4, is DTGVSQNPRHKITKRGQNVTFRCDPISEHNRLYWYRQTLGQGPEFLTYFQNEAQLEKSRLLSDRFSAERPKGSFSTLEIQRTEQGDSAMYLCASSPVGTGGIRKLFFGSGTQLSVL.

This clonotype was counted between two and nine times. The genes are TRBV15 and TRBJ2-5; D gene unclear. The germline V gene has CDR1 LNHNV and CDR2 YYDKDF (reference sequence). The CDR3 runs to 14 residues. V gave up 0 bases and J gave up 9 bases, with 14 bases separating them. The CDR3 DNA is TGTGCCACCAGCAGAGATGACGAACCCTGGGCCCAGTACTTC. This gives the protein CATSRDDEPWAQYF.

This clonotype came up many times. The V and J genes are TRBV5-6 and TRBJ1-4; TRBD1 aligns across 8 bases. The trim removed 4 bases at V and 8 bases at J, leaving 13 bases unmatched. CDR1 is SGHDT and CDR2 is YYEEEE in the germline V gene. The CDR3 is made up of 16 amino acids. The CDR3 loop reads CASSRLDRGPGEKLFF. DNA for the CDR3: TGTGCCAGCAGCCGACTTGACAGGGGCCCAGGAGAAAAACTGTTTTTT.

This sequence joins TRBV6-2 or TRBV6-3 and TRBJ2-2; a possible D gene is TRBD1 (5 bases). The CDR3 contains 15 residues. V was pared by 6 bases and J by 4 bases, with 15 bases between. CDR1 MNHEY and CDR2 SVGEGT come from the germline V gene. This CDR3 is CASSGQLPPTGELFF. In nucleotides, the CDR3 is TGTGCCAGCAGCGGACAACTCCCTCCCACCGGGGAGCTGTTTTTT.

This clonotype appeared a few times. The CDR3 DNA sequence: TGTGCCAGCAGCGTAGCTGGGCGGCCAGATACGCAGTATTTT. This translates into CASSVAGRPDTQYF. The chain joins TRBV9 to TRBJ2-3; D call uncertain. This CDR3 has 14 residues. Trimming cost V 0 bases and J 4 bases, with 9 bases left between them. Germline V gives CDR1 SGDLS, CDR2 YYNGEE.

In its sample, this clonotype was seen a few times. The chain couples TRBV12-3 or TRBV12-4 to TRBJ1-1, with a tentative D call TRBD1 (5 bases). The CDR3 has 15 residues. V lost 3 bases and J lost 0, with 11 bases in between. The CDR3 sequence is CASSFQGAMNTEAFF. The DNA for the CDR3 is TGTGCCAGCAGTTTTCAGGGAGCCATGAACACTGAAGCTTTCTTT.

V and J are TRBV7-2 and TRBJ1-6, with 7 bases lining up with TRBD1. Looked up from germline, CDR1 is SGHTA and CDR2 is FQGNSA. The V segment lost 5 bases and the J segment 7 bases; nucleotides outside the gene matches: 11. The length of the CDR3 is 16 residues. This chain's CDR3 is CASSRSPDRMNSPLHF. CDR3 DNA: TGTGCCAGCAGCCGATCCCCGGACAGGATGAATTCACCCCTCCACTTT.

The rearrangement joins TRBV7-2 to TRBJ2-3; no firm D call. From germline, CDR1 is SGHTA and CDR2 FQGNSA. The CDR3 consists of 14 residues. Deletions cut 3 bases from V and 0 bases from J, with 7 bases between. CDR3 bases: TGTGCCAGCAGCTTTTGGGATAGCACAGATACGCAGTATTTT. Translation: CASSFWDSTDTQYF.

This clonotype has a count of ten or more. The gene calls are TRBV28 and TRBJ2-3, with 8 bases fitting TRBD2. Trimming took 2 bases from V and 2 from J; bases not matched to a gene: 3. Germline V gene sequence: CDR1 MDHEN, CDR2 SYDVKM. The CDR3 has 15 amino acids. CDR3 bases: TGTGCCAGCAGTTTAAGCGGGAGACCCACAGATACGCAGTATTTT. Translating it yields CASSLSGRPTDTQYF.

The chain couples TRBV28 to TRBJ2-3; D tentatively fits TRBD1 or TRBD2 (6 bases each). The V end was cut by 3 bases, the J end by 9 bases, with 7 bases between. CDR1 is MDHEN and CDR2 is SYDVKM in the germline V gene. The CDR3 length is 11 residues. CDR3 amino acids: CASSLGGTQYF. DNA of the CDR3: TGTGCCAGCAGTTTGGGGGGCACGCAGTATTTT.

This clonotype was counted between two and nine times. CDR3 DNA sequence: TGCGCCAGCAGCCAAGATGCGGGCAGGGGAAAAGGGGAGCAGTACTTC. It yields the protein CASSQDAGRGKGEQYF. V gene TRBV4-3 combines with J gene TRBJ2-7, with a tentative D call TRBD1 (6 bases). Trimming left V 0 bases short and J 7 bases short, with 19 bases between. The CDR3 is 16 amino acids. From germline, CDR1 is LGHNA and CDR2 YSLEER.

This clonotype has only a few counts. This chain uses TRBV20-1 with TRBJ2-3; 10 bases are shared with TRBD2. The CDR3 contains 15 residues. V shed 5 bases, J shed 2 bases, and the junction held 7 bases outside the gene matches. The germline V gene has CDR1 DFQATT and CDR2 SNEGSKA (reference sequence). CDR3: CSAWTLAGVTDTQYF. The CDR3 DNA reads TGCAGTGCTTGGACGCTAGCGGGAGTCACAGATACGCAGTATTTT.

This clonotype was observed many times. The chain employs TRBV9 and TRBJ2-6; 8 bases line up with TRBD1. V lost 0 bases, J lost 4 bases, and 3 bases stayed unmatched. Germline CDR1 is SGDLS and CDR2 is YYNGEE. There are 16 residues in the CDR3. This CDR3 reads CASSVEDRAGANVLTF. For the CDR3, the DNA is TGTGCCAGCAGCGTAGAGGACAGGGCCGGGGCCAACGTCCTGACTTTC. The full variable domain, rest sourced from reference TRBV9 and TRBJ2-6, is DSGVTQTPKHLITATGQRVTLRCSPRSGDLSVYWYQQSLDQGLQFLIQYYNGEERAKGNILERFSAQQFPDLHSELNLSSLELGDSALYFCASSVEDRAGANVLTFGAGSRLTVL.

This rearrangement joins TRBV5-1 to TRBJ2-1; a weak D match, TRBD1 (6 bases). Germline values: CDR1 SGHRS, CDR2 YFSETQ. V was clipped by 2 bases and J by 0 bases, with 9 bases between them. This CDR3 comprises 15 residues. The CDR3 DNA reads as TGCGCCAGCAGCTTAGGGGGATACTCCTACAATGAGCAGTTCTTC. Its protein is CASSLGGYSYNEQFF. The variable domain in full, completed from reference TRBV5-1 and TRBJ2-1, reads KAGVTQTPRYLIKTRGQQVTLSCSPISGHRSVSWYQQTPGQGLQFLFEYFSETQRNKGNFPGRFSGRQFSNSRSEMNVSTLELGDSALYLCASSLGGYSYNEQFFGPGTRLTVL.

The rearrangement links TRBV2 to TRBJ1-5; the D is unclear. Trimming took off 0 bases at V and 4 bases at J, with 7 bases between the two ends. There are 14 residues in the CDR3. Germline V gene sequence: CDR1 SNHLY, CDR2 FYNNEI. The CDR3 region is CASSEAERNQPQHF. The CDR3 coding sequence is TGTGCCAGCAGTGAAGCGGAAAGGAATCAGCCCCAGCATTTT. Full variable domain (outside the CDR3, taken from reference TRBV2 and TRBJ1-5): EPEVTQTPSHQVTQMGQEVILRCVPISNHLYFYWYRQILGQKVEFLVSFYNNEISEKSEIFDDQFSVERPDGSNFTLKIRSTKLEDSAMYFCASSEAERNQPQHFGDGTRLSIL.

In its sample, this clonotype was seen many times. The rearrangement links TRBV7-9 to TRBJ2-3; D might be TRBD2 (5 bases). The CDR3 contains 13 residues. Trimming took off 1 base at V and 8 bases at J, with 10 bases between the two ends. The germline V gene encodes CDR1 SEHNR and CDR2 FQNEAQ (reference sequence). The CDR3 DNA sequence: TGTGCCAGCAGCTTAGTCTCCGGGGTTACGCAGTATTTT. Its protein is CASSLVSGVTQYF. The whole variable domain, remainder taken from reference TRBV7-9 and TRBJ2-3, is DTGVSQNPRHKITKRGQNVTFRCDPISEHNRLYWYRQTLGQGPEFLTYFQNEAQLEKSRLLSDRFSAERPKGSFSTLEIQRTEQGDSAMYLCASSLVSGVTQYFGPGTRLTVL.

This clonotype was counted many times. CDR3 nucleotides: TGTGCCAGCAAGGACACACGGAATGTGAACACTGAAGCTTTCTTT. Protein: CASKDTRNVNTEAFF. This chain uses TRBV7-9 with TRBJ1-1, with D perhaps TRBD1 (5 bases). Germline V gene sequence: CDR1 SEHNR, CDR2 FQNEAQ (reference sequence). This CDR3 has 15 amino acids. The germline V and J ends were trimmed by 7 bases and 0 bases, with 15 bases remaining between them.

This clonotype was counted between two and nine times. The chain links TRBV7-6 to TRBJ2-2, with 9 bases lining up with TRBD1. V lost 5 bases and J lost 6; bases outside the gene matches: 7. The germline gives CDR1 SGHVS, CDR2 FNYEAQ. The CDR3 is 15 amino acids. The CDR3: CASSLKQGAAGELFF. The CDR3 DNA sequence: TGTGCCAGCAGCCTAAAACAGGGGGCTGCCGGGGAGCTGTTTTTT.

This clonotype was observed many times. The chain has TRBV7-2 and TRBJ2-5; 7 nucleotides line up with TRBD1. Germline V gene sequence: CDR1 SGHTA, CDR2 FQGNSA. J was trimmed by 1 base and V by 5 bases; bases with no gene match: 4. The CDR3 has 14 residues. The CDR3, as DNA: TGTGCCAGCAGCCTAGGACAGGCCCAAGAGACCCAGTACTTC. Translation gives CASSLGQAQETQYF.

The genes are TRBV28 and TRBJ1-6, with 7 bases that match TRBD1. Germline V gene data show CDR1 as MDHEN and CDR2 as SYDVKM. This CDR3 region has 15 residues. V gave up 4 bases and J gave up 10 bases; unmatched junction bases: 10. The CDR3 DNA reads TGTGCCAGCAGTTCTACAGGGGTAGATTACTCACCCCTCCACTTT. Its translation: CASSSTGVDYSPLHF.

This clonotype was detected many times. The chain employs TRBV18 and TRBJ1-2; TRBD1 aligns across 9 bases. The V and J ends lost 4 bases and 8 bases, in that order; junction bases with no gene match: 8. The CDR3 contains 14 residues. Germline V gene data show CDR1 as KGHSH and CDR2 as LQKENI. The CDR3 sequence is CASSLPDRGGGYTF. The CDR3 DNA is TGTGCCAGCTCACTTCCGGACAGGGGAGGAGGCTACACCTTC.

In the case of this clonotype: A much larger clone differs by one base, so this may be a read error. The V gene is TRBV29-1, the J gene TRBJ1-2; D is uncertain. Trimming removed 3 bases at V and 2 bases at J, with 10 bases between. The CDR3 totals 13 residues. Per germline, CDR1 SQVTM and CDR2 ANQGSEA. The CDR3 spells CSVDEGVNYGYTF. CDR3 nucleotide sequence: TGCAGCGTTGACGAGGGAGTGAACTATGGCTACACCTTC.

There are many counts of this clonotype. The chain uses TRBV18 and TRBJ1-2; D not certain. Trimming took off 2 bases at V and 4 bases at J, with 14 bases between the two ends. This CDR3 contains 15 residues. Germline loops: CDR1 KGHSH, CDR2 LQKENI. This CDR3 is CASSPEKGAGYGYTF. CDR3 DNA sequence: TGTGCCAGCTCACCAGAGAAGGGAGCGGGCTATGGCTACACCTTC.

This clonotype showed up many times. V and J are TRBV20-1 and TRBJ2-3; tentatively, D is TRBD1 (6 bases). The V and J ends lost 6 bases and 6 bases respectively, with 19 bases between them. The V gene's germline CDR1 is DFQATT and CDR2 SNEGSKA (reference sequence). The CDR3 is 14 amino acids. DNA of the CDR3: TGCAGTGCGAGTATACAGGGAAATCGGGATACGCAGTATTTT. Translated, it gives CSASIQGNRDTQYF.

The chain couples TRBV7-6 to TRBJ2-1, with D possibly TRBD2 on 6 matching bases. This CDR3 contains 16 residues. From germline, CDR1 is SGHVS and CDR2 FNYEAQ. Trimming shortened V by 5 bases and J by 0 bases, and 14 bases separated the two germline ends. The CDR3 nucleotides read TGTGCCAGCAGCCCTGGGACTCGTAGCTCCTACAATGAGCAGTTCTTC. Encoded protein: CASSPGTRSSYNEQFF.

This clonotype was picked up a small number of times. The chain couples TRBV4-1 to TRBJ1-2, with no clear D. Germline values: CDR1 MGHRA, CDR2 YSYEKL. Trimming took off 0 bases at V and 4 bases at J, with 15 bases between the two ends. The CDR3 sequence is 16 residues long. The CDR3 region is CASSQDYLVNLYGYTF. CDR3 bases: TGCGCCAGCAGCCAAGATTATCTCGTCAACCTCTATGGCTACACCTTC.